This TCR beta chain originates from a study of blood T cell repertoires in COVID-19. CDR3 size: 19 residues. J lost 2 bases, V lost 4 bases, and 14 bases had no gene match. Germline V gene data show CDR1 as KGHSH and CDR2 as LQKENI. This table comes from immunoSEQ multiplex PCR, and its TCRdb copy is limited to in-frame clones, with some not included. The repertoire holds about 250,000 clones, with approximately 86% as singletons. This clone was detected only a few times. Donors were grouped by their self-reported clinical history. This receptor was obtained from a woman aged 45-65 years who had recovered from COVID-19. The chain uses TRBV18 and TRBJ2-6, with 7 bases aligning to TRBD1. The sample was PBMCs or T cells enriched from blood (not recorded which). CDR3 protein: CASSLRTGQSRAGANVLTF. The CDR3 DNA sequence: TGTGCCAGCTCACTAAGGACAGGCCAATCCCGGGCTGGGGCCAACGTCCTGACTTTC.